This T cell receptor (beta chain) was documented in a study of molecular identifiers for immune sequencing clone quantification. In the study overall: Within a replicate experiment, RNA obtained from either around 20,000 or 100,000 naive CD8 cells was divided into five aliquots, and four of those aliquots were then sequenced. Study observations and caveats: Detectable among 800,000 to 1,000,000 naive cells, according to reports, was Jurkat TCR RNA spiked in from one cell. Clones that exceeded 20 RNA copies held over 99% of effector molecules, yet under 1% in naive cells.

Comment on this clonotype: Its antigen is not known.

The use of previously described methods and listed TCR primers produced the bulk TCR libraries. Each CDR3 protein gets one entry after TCRdb re-called the PCR reads with MiXCR. The sample shows 300,000 to 400,000 distinct CDR3 sequences, 24% of them seen only once. The ends lost 2 bases at V and 6 bases at J; junction bases unmatched: 4. Germline V gives CDR1 MNHEY, CDR2 SVGAGI. The CDR3 is 13 residues long. The sequence was obtained from a human donor in good health. Some libraries in this study had Jurkat cell RNA spiked in. Sequencing was performed on naive CD8+ T cells from blood, with Jurkat cell RNA spiked in. Subset reported: FACS-sorted CD8+CD4-CCR7+CD45RA+ naive T cells. V usage is TRBV6-5 and J usage is TRBJ2-7; 7 bases fit TRBD1. The CDR3 DNA reads TGTGCCAGCAGTTACGTAGGGGGCTCCGAGCAGTACTTC. Its translation: CASSYVGGSEQYF.